This T cell receptor beta chain was identified during a study of radiotherapy plus CTLA-4 blockade in lung cancer. Study-level findings and limits: With interferon-beta, early dynamics of blood T cell clones were reported to best predict response. The study found tumor-derived TCR clones expanded in blood after radiotherapy plus ipilimumab.

As for this clone: The antigen remains undetermined.

Trimming removed 1 base from V and 4 bases from J, with 14 bases in between. This CDR3 has 15 amino acids. Germline CDR1 SGHDN, CDR2 FVKESK. Method: immunoSEQ multiplex PCR; TCRdb's copy keeps in-frame clones and lacks some. Of roughly 50,000 clones detected, roughly 86% appear once; the ten largest clones hold roughly 5%. The chain links TRBV14 to TRBJ2-7, with TRBD2 as a possible D gene (5 bases). This receptor was identified in a human donor with non-small cell lung cancer whose response to radiotherapy plus ipilimumab could not be evaluated. This specimen consisted of peripheral blood, obtained from a patient treated with radiotherapy plus ipilimumab. CDR3 DNA: TGTGCCAGCAGCCAAGGACGCGGGCCCTCTTACGAGCAGTACTTC. Its translation: CASSQGRGPSYEQYF.